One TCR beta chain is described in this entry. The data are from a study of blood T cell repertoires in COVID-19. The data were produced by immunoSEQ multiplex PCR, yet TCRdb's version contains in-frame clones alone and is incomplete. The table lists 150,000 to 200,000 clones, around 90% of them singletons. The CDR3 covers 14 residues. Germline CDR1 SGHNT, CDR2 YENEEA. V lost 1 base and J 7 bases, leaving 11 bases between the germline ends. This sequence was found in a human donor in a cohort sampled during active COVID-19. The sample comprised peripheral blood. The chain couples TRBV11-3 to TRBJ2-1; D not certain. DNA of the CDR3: TGTGCCAGCAGCTTAGCCGGAGTAACTAATGAGCAGTTCTTC. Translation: CASSLAGVTNEQFF.